The 3 T cell receptor beta chains below all came from one sample that was sequenced in a study of OX40 agonist ivuxolimab in advanced cancers. The assay was immunoSEQ multiplex PCR, and TCRdb's table has in-frame clones only and misses some. The repertoire has more than 10,000 clones, 65% to 90% of them found once; the top ten carry around 40%. This material consisted of CD4+ or CD8+ T cells sorted from blood, taken in a trial of the OX40 agonist ivuxolimab. The receptors come from an adult with an advanced solid tumor such as melanoma, head and neck, liver or kidney cancer.

Details on this clone: One end of the junction does not line up with germline, which may come from a read error. The chain joins TRBV10-3 to TRBJ2-7; D may be TRBD2 (5 bases). This CDR3 region has 16 residues. Germline V CDR1 and CDR2: ENHRY, SYGVKD. DNA for the CDR3: TGTGCCACCAGTCCAGCGGCGACCTATACCTCCTACGAGCAGTACTTC. Translating it yields CATSPAATYTSYEQYF.

The CDR3 loop reads CASSLVPYNEQFF. The CDR3 coding sequence is TGTGCCAGCAGCTTGGTACCCTACAATGAGCAGTTCTTC. The genes are TRBV5-8 and TRBJ2-1; D remains unclear. This CDR3 is 13 amino acids long. Germline CDR1 SGHTS, CDR2 YDEGEE. V lost 0 bases and J lost 2, with 3 bases in between.

The chain is built from TRBV27 and TRBJ1-5; 7 positions match TRBD1. Germline CDR1 reads MNHEY; CDR2 reads SMNVEV (reference sequence). The CDR3 sequence is 14 residues long. V shed 7 bases and J 2 bases; nucleotides not matched to a gene: 5. As DNA, the CDR3 is TGTGCCAGCAAACCCGGACAGGGCAATCAGCCCCAGCATTTT. It codes for CASKPGQGNQPQHF.